These 7 T cell receptor beta chains originate from one sample sequenced in a study of blood T cells in healthy people across ages. A J-beta primer mix and a sample-barcoded 5' primer were used in a second PCR of about 7 to 11 cycles. TCRdb ran MiXCR on the 5' RACE reads and lists one entry per CDR3 protein. This table holds about a million distinct CDR3 sequences, roughly two fifths found once. Sequencing was performed on blood. These receptors were obtained from a man aged 18 to 30 in good health.

This clonotype was seen a handful of times. V usage is TRBV6-6 and J usage is TRBJ2-3; 7 bases agree with TRBD1. V dropped 5 bases and J dropped 1; count of bases not matched to a gene: 6. This CDR3 comprises 15 residues. The germline CDR1 and CDR2 sequences are MNHNY and SVGAGI (reference sequence). Here the CDR3 reads CASSPRGLGTDTQYF. CDR3 nucleotide sequence: TGTGCCAGCAGTCCTAGGGGGCTCGGCACAGATACGCAGTATTTT.

The V gene is TRBV3-1, the J gene TRBJ1-3; D is unclear. The V gene's germline CDR1 is LGHDT and CDR2 YNNKEL (reference sequence). The CDR3 is made up of 13 amino acids. V was cut by 6 bases and J by 0 bases, with 6 bases left in between. As DNA, the CDR3 is TGTGCCAGCAGACAGAACTCTGGAAACACCATATATTTT. Protein product: CASRQNSGNTIYF.

This chain joins TRBV9 and TRBJ1-2; 12 nucleotides align to TRBD1. Per germline, CDR1 SGDLS and CDR2 YYNGEE. V gave up 0 bases and J gave up 8 bases; unmatched junction bases: 2. The CDR3 has 14 amino acids. The DNA of the CDR3 is TGTGCCAGCAGCGTAGGGGACAGGGGGCTCGGCTACACCTTC. As protein: CASSVGDRGLGYTF.

This clonotype turned up a few times. The V call is TRBV29-1, the J call TRBJ2-1; D is uncertain. The V gene's germline CDR1 is SQVTM and CDR2 ANQGSEA. This CDR3 region has 13 residues. Trimming stripped 4 bases from V and 3 bases from J, with 10 bases between. The CDR3 sequence: CSVGQAVYNEQFF. The CDR3 bases are TGCAGCGTTGGGCAGGCCGTCTACAATGAGCAGTTCTTC.

This chain links TRBV27 with TRBJ2-3; tentatively, D is TRBD1 (5 bases). The CDR3 length is 16 residues. In germline, CDR1 is MNHEY, CDR2 SMNVEV (reference sequence). V was cut by 3 bases and J by 0 bases, with 13 bases left in between. The CDR3 loop reads CASSFTDRTSTDTQYF. The CDR3 DNA reads as TGTGCCAGCAGTTTTACAGACAGAACTAGCACAGATACGCAGTATTTT.

Points on this clonotype: At one end the junction does not follow the germline gene, possibly because of a read error. The CDR3 reads CAGSDSAGPAPWYEKLFF. CDR3 nucleotide sequence: TGCGCCGGCAGTGACTCGGCAGGTCCGGCTCCATGGTACGAAAAACTGTTTTTT. The rearrangement uses TRBV6-4 and TRBJ1-4; D is uncertain. Germline V gene sequence: CDR1 MRHNA, CDR2 SNTAGT. The CDR3 loop spans 18 amino acids.

CDR3 in amino acids: CASSPRGQGYGYTF. The CDR3 DNA sequence: TGTGCCAGCAGCCCGCGGGGGCAGGGTTATGGCTACACCTTC. The gene calls are TRBV12-3 or TRBV12-4 and TRBJ1-2; possibly TRBD1 for D (6 bases). This CDR3 is 14 amino acids long. Trimming pared 6 bases from V and 5 bases from J, leaving 16 bases between.